These T cell receptor beta chains were read from a single sample in a study of human T cells and chemical hapten exposure. TCRdb re-derived calls from the RACE reads in MiXCR, one entry per CDR3 protein. The repertoire holds roughly 89,000 distinct CDR3 sequences, with under 13% as singletons. The material sequenced was whole blood, taken in connection with sensitization to the hapten diphenylcyclopropenone (DPC). Every receptor here comes from a woman aged 25 to 39 with alopecia areata. Some clones in this sample may be carry-over from other donors' samples. CDR3s include the opening cysteine and the closing phenylalanine or tryptophan. The D gene is left open where the match is weak. Clone size is not always given. Where it is, it says once, few, many or a class for expanded clones.

D | J | size | V | DNA | CDR3
TRBD2 | TRBJ2-3 | many | TRBV9 | TGTGCCAGCAGCGTAGATGGCGGGAGCCCAGATACGCAGTATTTT | CASSVDGGSPDTQYF
TRBD2 | TRBJ2-7 | . | TRBV4-3 | TGCGCCAGCAGCCAAACACTAGCGGAGGGGTACGAGCAGTACTTC | CASSQTLAEGYEQYF
TRBD2 | TRBJ2-7 | many | TRBV4-2 | TGTGCCAGCAGCCAAGATACGACTAGCGGGGCCTACGAGCAGTACTTC | CASSQDTTSGAYEQYF
. | TRBJ1-1 | many | TRBV7-2 | TGTGCCAGCAGCTTAAGGCGAAGTCCTGAAGCTTTCTTT | CASSLRRSPEAFF
TRBD2 | TRBJ2-2 | few | TRBV20-1 | TGCAGTGCCCCCCGAAGGCGGGAGGGCCTTGTGAGCACCGGGGAGCTGTTTTTT | CSAPRRREGLVSTGELFF
TRBD1 | TRBJ2-3 | . | TRBV6-5 | TGTGCCAGCAGTTACGGTAACAGGGGCGAGACGCAGTATTTT | CASSYGNRGETQYF
TRBD1 | TRBJ1-6 | . | TRBV2 | TGTGCCAGCAGGGGACCGGGACAGGGTTACTCACCCCTCCACTTT | CASRGPGQGYSPLHF
TRBD2 | TRBJ2-7 | . | TRBV20-1 | TGCAGTGCTAGATCTCTCCGGACTAGCGGGAGACCTTCCTACGAGCAGTACTTC | CSARSLRTSGRPSYEQYF
TRBD2 | TRBJ2-1 | many | TRBV10-3 | TGTGCCATCAGGCGGGGGAGCTCCTACAATGAGCAGTTCTTC | CAIRRGSSYNEQFF
. | TRBJ2-4 | once | TRBV28 | TGTGCCAGCAGTTTATCTACGACACGACTTCAGTACTTC | CASSLSTTRLQYF
TRBD2 | TRBJ2-3 | . | TRBV6-6 | TGTGCCAGCAGTTACTCTCTAGCGGGAGGGTTTAGCACAGATACGCAGTATTTT | CASSYSLAGGFSTDTQYF
TRBD2 | TRBJ2-2 | many | TRBV2 | TGTGCCAGCAGTGAAAGTAGCGGGAGGCGCGGGGAGCTGTTTTTT | CASSESSGRRGELFF
TRBD1 | TRBJ2-5 | . | TRBV10-3 | TGTGCCATCAGGGGACAGGGATTTCAAGAGACCCAGTACTTC | CAIRGQGFQETQYF
. | TRBJ2-3 | few | TRBV24-1 | TGTGCCACCAGTGCGTCGGAAGGCACAGATACGCAGTATTTT | CATSASEGTDTQYF
TRBD2 | TRBJ2-7 | few | TRBV6-8 | TGTGCCAGCAGTTACTCGCGGCTAGCGGGACAGTACGAGCAGTACTTC | CASSYSRLAGQYEQYF
. | TRBJ2-1 | many | TRBV6-2/TRBV6-3 | TGTGCCAGCAGTTGGACAGAGACCAATGAGCAGTTCTTC | CASSWTETNEQFF
. | TRBJ2-1 | few | TRBV20-1 | TGCAGTGCTAGTCGGAGCTCCTACAATGAGCAGTTCTTC | CSASRSSYNEQFF
. | TRBJ2-7 | . | TRBV27 | TGTGCCAGCAGCGCAAACTTTTACGAGCAGTACTTC | CASSANFYEQYF
. | TRBJ2-2 | many | TRBV21-1 | TGTGCCAAGGGGGCTAACACCGGGGAGCTGTTTTTT | CAKGANTGELFF
. | TRBJ2-2 | many | TRBV11-2 | TGTGCCAGCAGCCTCAGATGGGTGGGTGCCACCGGGGAGCTGTTTTTT | CASSLRWVGATGELFF
TRBD1 | TRBJ2-2 | many | TRBV29-1 | TGCAGCGTTAAGGACAGGGGCCAAGGAGGGGAGCTGTTTTTT | CSVKDRGQGGELFF
. | TRBJ1-2 | . | TRBV9 | TGTGCCAGCAGCGCGGGACGGTCGAACTATGGCTACACCTTC | CASSAGRSNYGYTF
TRBD2 | TRBJ2-1 | few | TRBV18 | TGTGCCAGCTCACGACGACTAGCGGGGAGCTCCTACAATGAGCAGTTCTTC | CASSRRLAGSSYNEQFF
TRBD1 | TRBJ1-1 | . | TRBV9 | TGTGCCAGCAGCATAGGGACAGGGTTGATAAGAGCTTTCTTT | CASSIGTGLIRAFF
TRBD1 | TRBJ2-1 | . | TRBV28 | TGTGCCAGCAGTTTGGGACAGTCCTACAATGAGCAGTTCTTC | CASSLGQSYNEQFF
. | TRBJ1-2 | . | TRBV7-2 | TGTGCCAGCAGCTTAAAGGCTCGGAGCTACACCTTC | CASSLKARSYTF
. | TRBJ2-5 | . | TRBV24-1 | TGTGCCACCAGTGATTTGGGTGAAGAGACCCAGTACTTC | CATSDLGEETQYF
. | TRBJ2-5 | many | TRBV5-1 | TGCGCCAGCAGCTTGGCCCCCCTGGAGACCCAGTACTTC | CASSLAPLETQYF
. | TRBJ1-6 | many | TRBV12-3/TRBV12-4 | TGTGCCAGCAGTTCTAATTCACCCCTCCACTTT | CASSSNSPLHF
. | TRBJ2-5 | many | TRBV5-1 | TGCGCCAGCAGCCCGACCGGGGAAGAGACCCAGTACTTC | CASSPTGEETQYF
. | TRBJ1-1 | . | TRBV3-1 | TGTGCCAGCAGCCAAGTCGAGGGTGAAGCTTTCTTT | CASSQVEGEAFF
TRBD1 | TRBJ2-7 | many | TRBV7-2 | TGTGCCAGCAGCATCGAAGAGCCTCGGGACAGGGGGCCCGAGCAGTACTTC | CASSIEEPRDRGPEQYF
. | TRBJ2-3 | many | TRBV24-1 | TGTGCCACCAGTAGAGACACAGATACGCAGTATTTT | CATSRDTDTQYF
. | TRBJ2-1 | . | TRBV29-1 | TGCAGCGTTGAATTGATATACAATGAGCAGTTCTTC | CSVELIYNEQFF
. | TRBJ1-4 | few | TRBV11-2 | TGTGCCAGCAGCTTAGATGTTATTGGACAAAGACTGTTTTTT | CASSLDVIGQRLFF